This T cell receptor beta chain was profiled in a study of blood T cell repertoires in COVID-19. The CDR3 is 19 residues long. Germline CDR1 MNHNS, CDR2 SASEGT. The ends lost 1 base at V and 4 bases at J; junction bases unmatched: 16. Measured with immunoSEQ multiplex PCR; TCRdb has only the in-frame clones, and not every one. The sample lists about 91,000 clones; roughly 71% were seen once. The receptor's source is a woman of 80 years or more with acute or convalescent COVID-19. The specimen was peripheral blood. The V call is TRBV6-1, the J call TRBJ2-1; 7 bases are a match to TRBD2. The CDR3 protein is CASSEEGLADTSLYNEQFF. The CDR3 DNA sequence: TGTGCCAGCAGTGAAGAGGGGCTAGCGGATACATCGTTATACAATGAGCAGTTCTTC.